This T cell receptor (beta chain) was captured in a study of T cells expressing NK-cell markers. As for the study in general: From sorted CD3+CD56+NKG2C+, CD3+CD56+NKG2C- and CD3+CD56-NKG2C+ T cells came the TCR beta repertoires. Within the sequenced cohort of eight donors, seven exhibited HCMV seropositivity and one was seronegative.

The CDR3 totals 13 residues. TCRdb reanalyzed the 5' RACE reads, giving one entry per CDR3 protein sequence and no DNA. The sample table sets out hundreds of thousands of distinct CDR3 sequences. The receptor's source is a man aged 18 to 35 in good health. The sample was blood T cells: a sorted CD56 or NKG2C T cell subset, CD4+ or CD8+ T cells, or bulk PBMC T cells (not recorded which). The V call is TRBV12-3 or TRBV12-4, the J call TRBJ2-5. This chain's CDR3 is CASSFDTPETQYF.